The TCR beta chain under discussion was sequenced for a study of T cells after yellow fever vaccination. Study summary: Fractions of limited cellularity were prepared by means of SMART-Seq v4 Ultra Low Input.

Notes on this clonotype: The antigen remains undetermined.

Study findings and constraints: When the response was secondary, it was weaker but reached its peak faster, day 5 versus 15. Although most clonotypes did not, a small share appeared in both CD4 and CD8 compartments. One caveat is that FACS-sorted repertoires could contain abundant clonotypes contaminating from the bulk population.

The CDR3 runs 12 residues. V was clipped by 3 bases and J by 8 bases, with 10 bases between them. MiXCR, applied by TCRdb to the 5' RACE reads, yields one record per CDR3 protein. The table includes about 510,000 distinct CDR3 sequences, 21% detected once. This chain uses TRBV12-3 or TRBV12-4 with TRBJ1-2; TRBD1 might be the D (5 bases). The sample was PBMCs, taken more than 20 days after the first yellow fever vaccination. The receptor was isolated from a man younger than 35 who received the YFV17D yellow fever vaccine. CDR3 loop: CASSFRGEGYTF. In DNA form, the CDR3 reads TGTGCCAGCAGTTTCCGGGGGGAGGGCTACACCTTC.